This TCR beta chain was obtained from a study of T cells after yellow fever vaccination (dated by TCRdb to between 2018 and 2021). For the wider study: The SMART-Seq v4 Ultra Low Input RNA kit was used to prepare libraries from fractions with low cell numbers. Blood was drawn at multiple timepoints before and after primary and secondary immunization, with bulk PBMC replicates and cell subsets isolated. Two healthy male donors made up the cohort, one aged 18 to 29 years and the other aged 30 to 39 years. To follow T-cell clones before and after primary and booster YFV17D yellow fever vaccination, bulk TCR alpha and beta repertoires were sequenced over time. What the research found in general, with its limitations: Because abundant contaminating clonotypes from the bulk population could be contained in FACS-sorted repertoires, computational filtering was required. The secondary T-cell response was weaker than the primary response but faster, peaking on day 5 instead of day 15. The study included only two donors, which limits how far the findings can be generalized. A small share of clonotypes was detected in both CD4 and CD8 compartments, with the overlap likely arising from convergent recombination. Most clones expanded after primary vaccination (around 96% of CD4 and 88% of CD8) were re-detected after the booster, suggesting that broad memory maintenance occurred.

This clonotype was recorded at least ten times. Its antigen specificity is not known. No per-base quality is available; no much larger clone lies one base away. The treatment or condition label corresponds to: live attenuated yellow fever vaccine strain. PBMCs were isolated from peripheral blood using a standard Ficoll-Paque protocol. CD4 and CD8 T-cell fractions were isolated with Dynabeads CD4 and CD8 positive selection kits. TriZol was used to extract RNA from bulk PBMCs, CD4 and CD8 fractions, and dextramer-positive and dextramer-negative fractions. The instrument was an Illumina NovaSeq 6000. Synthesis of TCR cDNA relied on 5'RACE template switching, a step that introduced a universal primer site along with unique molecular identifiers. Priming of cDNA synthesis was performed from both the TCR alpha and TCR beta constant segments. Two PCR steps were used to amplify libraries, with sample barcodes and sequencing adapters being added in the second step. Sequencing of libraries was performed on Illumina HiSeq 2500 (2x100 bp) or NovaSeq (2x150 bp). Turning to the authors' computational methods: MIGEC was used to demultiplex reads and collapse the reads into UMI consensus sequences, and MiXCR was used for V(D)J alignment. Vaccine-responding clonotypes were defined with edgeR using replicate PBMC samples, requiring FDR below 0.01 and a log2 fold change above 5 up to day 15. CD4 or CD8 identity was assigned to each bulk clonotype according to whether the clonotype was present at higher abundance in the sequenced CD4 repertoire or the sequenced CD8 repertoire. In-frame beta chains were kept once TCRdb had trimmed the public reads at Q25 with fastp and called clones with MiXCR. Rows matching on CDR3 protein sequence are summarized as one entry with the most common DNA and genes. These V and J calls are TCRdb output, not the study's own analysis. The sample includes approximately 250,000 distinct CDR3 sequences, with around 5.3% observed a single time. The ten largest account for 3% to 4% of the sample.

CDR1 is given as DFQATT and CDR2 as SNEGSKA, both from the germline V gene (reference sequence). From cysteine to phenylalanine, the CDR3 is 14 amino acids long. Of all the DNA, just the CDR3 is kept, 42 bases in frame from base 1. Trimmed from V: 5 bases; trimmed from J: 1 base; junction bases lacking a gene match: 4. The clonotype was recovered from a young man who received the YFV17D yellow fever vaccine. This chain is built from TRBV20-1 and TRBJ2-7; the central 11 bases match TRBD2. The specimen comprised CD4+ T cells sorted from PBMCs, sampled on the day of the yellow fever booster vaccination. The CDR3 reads CSAARTSGSYEQYF. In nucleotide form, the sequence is TGCAGTGCTGCCAGGACTAGCGGGTCCTACGAGCAGTACTTC.